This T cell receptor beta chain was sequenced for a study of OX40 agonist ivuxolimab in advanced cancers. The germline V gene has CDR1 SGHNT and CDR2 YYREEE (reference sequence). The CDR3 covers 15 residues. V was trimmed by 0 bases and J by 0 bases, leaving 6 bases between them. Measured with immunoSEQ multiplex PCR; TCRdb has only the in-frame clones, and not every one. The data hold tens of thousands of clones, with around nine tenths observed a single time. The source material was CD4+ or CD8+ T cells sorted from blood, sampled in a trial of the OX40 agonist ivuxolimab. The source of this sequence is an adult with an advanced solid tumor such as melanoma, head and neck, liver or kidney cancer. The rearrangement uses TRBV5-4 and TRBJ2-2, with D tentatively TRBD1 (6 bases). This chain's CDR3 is CASSLGTANTGELFF. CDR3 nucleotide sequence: TGTGCCAGCAGCTTGGGGACAGCGAACACCGGGGAGCTGTTTTTT.